This is a list of T cell receptor beta chains from one sample in a study of control samples from healthy donors and cancer patients. Measured with immunoSEQ multiplex PCR; TCRdb has only the in-frame clones, and not every one. The sample has about 120,000 clones; 70% to 90% are singletons. The sample was PBMCs. The receptors were gathered from a woman in her fifties or sixties with lung cancer. The CDR3 runs from the conserved cysteine through the conserved F or W. The D gene is left open where the match is weak. For some rows the clone size is stated as once, few or many, or as a class when expanded; others skip it.

v_gene	j_gene	d_gene	abundance	CDR3aa	CDR3nt
TRBV2	TRBJ2-2	.	.	CASKIGSGSNTGELFF	TGTGCCAGCAAAATCGGTAGCGGTTCGAACACCGGGGAGCTGTTTTTT
TRBV19	TRBJ1-2	.	.	CASSFLREDGYTF	TGTGCCAGTAGTTTCCTCAGGGAGGATGGCTACACCTTC
TRBV3-1/TRBV3-2	TRBJ2-4	TRBD2	.	CASSQEGLAGGLNIQYF	TGTGCCAGCAGCCAAGAGGGTCTAGCGGGAGGCCTGAACATTCAGTACTTC
TRBV5-1	TRBJ2-1	.	.	CASSFMQGSGEQFF	TGCGCCAGCAGCTTTATGCAGGGGTCGGGTGAGCAGTTCTTC
TRBV19	TRBJ2-2	.	.	CASRTSRGTGELFF	TGTGCCAGTAGGACTAGTAGGGGGACCGGGGAGCTGTTTTTT
TRBV13	TRBJ2-1	TRBD2	.	CASSLGGTKNEQFF	TGTGCCAGCAGCTTAGGTGGGACTAAGAATGAGCAGTTCTTC
TRBV28	TRBJ1-6	.	once	CASSFGGGLGNSPLHF	TGTGCCAGCAGTTTCGGCGGGGGGTTAGGGAATTCACCCCTCCACTTT
TRBV9	TRBJ2-1	TRBD2	.	CASSVEGLEYNEQFF	TGTGCCAGCAGCGTAGAGGGACTAGAGTACAATGAGCAGTTCTTC
TRBV7-3	TRBJ2-1	.	.	CASSLNPTGPTYNEQFF	TGTGCCAGCAGCTTAAACCCTACAGGACCGACCTACAATGAGCAGTTCTTC
TRBV5-1	TRBJ2-2	.	.	CASSRPGANTGELFF	TGCGCCAGCAGCCGCCCAGGGGCGAACACCGGGGAGCTGTTTTTT
TRBV6-5	TRBJ2-2	.	.	CASSPGSEKELFF	TGTGCCAGCAGCCCGGGTAGCGAGAAGGAGCTGTTTTTT
TRBV19	TRBJ1-3	.	few	CASSGYNSGNTIYF	TGTGCCAGTAGTGGGTACAACTCTGGAAACACCATATATTTT
TRBV9	TRBJ1-3	.	.	CASSVAHSGNTIYF	TGTGCCAGCAGCGTAGCCCACTCTGGAAACACCATATATTTT
TRBV11-3	TRBJ1-3	.	.	CASSWDTDPGNTIYF	TGTGCCAGCAGCTGGGACACGGACCCTGGAAACACCATATATTTT
TRBV5-1	TRBJ1-2	.	.	CASSPAGEGLSGYTF	TGCGCCAGCAGCCCGGCGGGAGAGGGGTTGAGTGGCTACACCTTC
TRBV19	TRBJ1-1	.	.	CASSWGGRLAFF	TGTGCCAGTAGTTGGGGGGGCCGGTTGGCTTTCTTT
TRBV5-1	TRBJ2-7	.	.	CASSQDYEQYF	TGCGCCAGCAGCCAGGACTACGAGCAGTACTTC
TRBV2	TRBJ1-4	.	.	CASSVKPNEKLFF	TGTGCCAGCAGTGTTAAACCTAATGAAAAACTGTTTTTT
TRBV6-5	TRBJ2-5	.	.	CASSYSRGLQETQYF	TGTGCCAGCAGTTACTCTAGGGGGTTACAAGAGACCCAGTACTTC
TRBV9	TRBJ1-5	.	once	CASSVNGQFNQPQHF	TGTGCCAGCAGCGTCAATGGACAGTTCAATCAGCCCCAGCATTTT
TRBV3-1/TRBV3-2	TRBJ2-2	.	.	CASRPRLHANTGELFF	TGTGCCAGCAGACCTAGACTGCACGCGAACACCGGGGAGCTGTTTTTT
TRBV19	TRBJ2-1	TRBD2	.	CASRTGLAGNNEQFF	TGTGCCAGTAGGACGGGACTAGCGGGAAACAATGAGCAGTTCTTC
TRBV3-1/TRBV3-2	TRBJ1-5	.	once	CASSQGYGSNQPQHF	TGTGCCAGCAGCCAAGGCTACGGCTCCAATCAGCCCCAGCATTTT
TRBV12-5	TRBJ2-1	TRBD1	.	CASGTYTGTGSYNEQFF	TGTGCTAGTGGTACGTACACCGGGACAGGGTCCTACAATGAGCAGTTCTTC
TRBV12-3/TRBV12-4	TRBJ2-3	.	.	CASSFSATDTQYF	TGTGCCAGCAGTTTCTCCGCCACAGATACGCAGTATTTT
TRBV10-3	TRBJ1-2	.	.	CAISIDWGPNYGYTF	TGTGCCATCAGTATCGACTGGGGTCCTAACTATGGCTACACCTTC
TRBV5-6	TRBJ1-5	.	.	CASQKGSGNQPQHF	TGTGCCAGTCAAAAGGGCAGCGGCAATCAGCCCCAGCATTTT
TRBV11-2	TRBJ2-5	TRBD2	.	CASSRRGTSGRGTQYF	TGTGCCAGCAGCCGACGCGGGACTAGCGGGAGGGGAACCCAGTACTTC
TRBV5-4	TRBJ2-1	TRBD2	.	CASSGRRGELGNEQFF	TGTGCCAGCAGCGGACGGCGGGGGGAACTCGGAAATGAGCAGTTCTTC
TRBV7-3	TRBJ2-3	TRBD1	.	CASSYQPGQRVTTDTQYF	TGTGCCAGCAGCTACCAACCGGGACAGCGCGTTACCACAGATACGCAGTATTTT
TRBV3-1/TRBV3-2	TRBJ2-1	TRBD2	once	CASSQDGGRGNEQFF	TGTGCCAGCAGCCAAGATGGCGGGAGGGGTAATGAGCAGTTCTTC